This TCR beta chain stems from a study of blood T cells in healthy people across ages. Findings and limits, study-wide: Reliance upon unsorted PBMCs precluded definitive naive versus antigen-experienced comparison. Long-lived donors had more naive CD4+ cells and higher diversity than aged donors.

The CDR3 is 14 residues long. Per the germline V gene, CDR1 is KGHDR and CDR2 is SFDVKD. The J segment lost 9 bases and the V segment lost 3 bases, leaving 7 bases of the junction unmatched. Remarks on this clonotype: No antigen is known for it.

Next came a second PCR, run for roughly 7 to 12 cycles, which used a sample-barcoded 5' primer along with a J-beta primer mix. TCRdb itself ran the 5' RACE reads through MiXCR, one entry per CDR3 protein. The data hold about 830,000 distinct CDR3 sequences, with 60% to 80% observed a single time. The sequence derives from a man aged 30 to 45 in good health. The sample was blood. The chain joins TRBV24-1 to TRBJ2-1; 7 nucleotides agree with TRBD2. In DNA, the CDR3 is TGTGCCACCAGTGATATGGGGAGGGGAGGTGAGCAGTTCTTC. Translated: CATSDMGRGGEQFF.